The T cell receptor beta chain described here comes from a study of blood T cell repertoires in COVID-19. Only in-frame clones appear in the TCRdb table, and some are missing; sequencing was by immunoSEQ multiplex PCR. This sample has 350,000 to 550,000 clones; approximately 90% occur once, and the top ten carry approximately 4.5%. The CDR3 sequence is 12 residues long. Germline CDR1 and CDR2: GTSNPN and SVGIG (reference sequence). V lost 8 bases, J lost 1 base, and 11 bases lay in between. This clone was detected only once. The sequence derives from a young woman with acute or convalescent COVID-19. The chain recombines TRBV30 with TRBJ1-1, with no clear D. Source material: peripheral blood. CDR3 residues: CARSRENTEAFF. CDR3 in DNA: TGTGCCCGTAGTCGTGAGAACACTGAAGCTTTCTTT.